The 30 T cell receptor beta chains given below trace back to one sample, sequenced in a study of OX40 agonist ivuxolimab in advanced cancers. The repertoire was sequenced with immunoSEQ multiplex PCR; TCRdb's copy has only in-frame clones and lacks some. There are under 40,000 clones in the sample; approximately 80% occur only once, and 12% lies in the top ten. Sequenced material: CD4+ or CD8+ T cells sorted from blood, taken in a trial of the OX40 agonist ivuxolimab. All receptors derive from an adult with an advanced solid tumor such as melanoma, head and neck, liver or kidney cancer.

The chain recombines TRBV1 with TRBJ1-2; the listed D gene, TRBD1, was not tested against the DNA. TRBV1 is a pseudogene segment. The CDR3 has 18 amino acids. CDR3 residues: CTSSQGQGVFTLDYGYTF. CDR3 DNA sequence: TGCACCAGCAGCCAAGGACAGGGGGTCTTTACCCTCGACTATGGCTACACCTTC.

J is TRBJ2-2 and V is TRBV6-5, with TRBD1 matching 7 bases. V gave up 6 bases and J gave up 2 bases; unmatched junction bases: 6. CDR3 length: 15 residues. CDR1 is MNHEY and CDR2 is SVGAGI in the germline V gene. The CDR3 sequence is CASSRGQINTGELFF. The CDR3 DNA follows: TGTGCCAGCAGCAGGGGACAGATCAACACCGGGGAGCTGTTTTTT.

The chain joins TRBV10-1 to TRBJ2-1, with 9 bases that match TRBD2. From germline, CDR1 is WNHNN and CDR2 SYGVQD (reference sequence). The length of the CDR3 is 15 residues. J gave up 5 bases and V 2 bases, and 4 bases lay outside the gene matches. The CDR3 is CASSEGSGSNNEQFF. The DNA for the CDR3 is TGCGCCAGCAGTGAGGGTAGCGGGAGCAACAATGAGCAGTTCTTC.

The chain carries TRBV11-2 and TRBJ2-3; 7 bases fit TRBD1. V shed 5 bases, J shed 2 bases, and the junction held 4 bases outside the gene matches. The CDR3 spans 14 residues. Germline CDR1 and CDR2: SGHAT and FQNNGV. CDR3 nucleotides: TGTGCCAGCAGCCGGGGACAGAACACAGATACGCAGTATTTT. Translating it yields CASSRGQNTDTQYF.

This clone was detected a few times. The chain combines TRBV7-2 with TRBJ2-5; D is unresolved. V lost 2 bases to trimming and J lost 1 base, with 8 bases between them. Germline CDR1 SGHTA, CDR2 FQGNSA. The CDR3 runs to 14 residues. The CDR3 DNA follows: TGTGCCAGCAGCTTACTAGGCAGCCAAGAGACCCAGTACTTC. Its translation: CASSLLGSQETQYF.

The chain joins TRBV30 to TRBJ2-7; 12 nucleotides match TRBD2. V shed 5 bases and J 6 bases; nucleotides not matched to a gene: 5. Germline V gene lookup returns CDR1 GTSNPN and CDR2 SVGIG (reference sequence). This CDR3 is 13 amino acids long. The CDR3 DNA follows: TGTGCCTGGGAGGGACTAGCGGGTCTCGAGCAGTACTTC. It encodes CAWEGLAGLEQYF.

This chain links TRBV28 with TRBJ2-6; D unresolved. Germline CDR1 and CDR2: MDHEN and SYDVKM. V gave up 7 bases and J gave up 1 base, with 5 bases separating them. This CDR3 spans 13 amino acids. CDR3 sequence reads: CASNLSGANVLTF. CDR3 in DNA: TGTGCCAGCAACCTTTCTGGGGCCAACGTCCTGACTTTC.

This clone occurred once. V usage is TRBV27 and J usage is TRBJ1-2, with TRBD1 matching 8 bases. CDR1 is MNHEY and CDR2 is SMNVEV in the germline V gene (reference sequence). The CDR3 consists of 15 residues. Germline trimming cut 6 bases from V and 0 bases from J; bases unmatched to any gene: 6. The CDR3 spells CASSPTGVANYGYTF. CDR3 DNA: TGTGCCAGCAGCCCGACAGGGGTGGCTAACTATGGCTACACCTTC.

The chain has TRBV20-1 and TRBJ2-7; D perhaps matches TRBD1 (6 bases). Looked up from germline, CDR1 is DFQATT and CDR2 is SNEGSKA (reference sequence). The V gene lost 6 bases and the J gene lost 4 bases, with 10 bases spanning the gap. This CDR3 region has 11 residues. This chain's CDR3 is CSAQDRYEQYF. The CDR3, as DNA: TGCAGTGCCCAGGACAGATACGAGCAGTACTTC.

Written as DNA, the CDR3 is TGTGCCAGCAGCGCAGGGGGTACAACTAATGAAAAACTGTTTTTT. It encodes CASSAGGTTNEKLFF. The chain joins TRBV9 to TRBJ1-4, with 7 bases that match TRBD1. The CDR3 length is 15 residues. With V trimmed by 3 bases and J by 0 bases, 2 bases remained unmatched. The germline gives CDR1 SGDLS, CDR2 YYNGEE.

The genes are TRBV6-5 and TRBJ2-7, with 8 bases fitting TRBD2. Germline CDR1 and CDR2: MNHEY and SVGAGI. Trimming took 10 bases from V and 4 from J; bases not matched to a gene: 12. The CDR3 has 14 residues. CDR3 region: CAISQGQREYEQYF. The CDR3 nucleotides are TGTGCCATCTCCCAGGGGCAGCGGGAGTACGAGCAGTACTTC.

This sequence joins TRBV15 and TRBJ2-4, with 7 positions matching TRBD1. Germline V lookup: CDR1 LNHNV, CDR2 YYDKDF (reference sequence). V shed 2 bases, J shed 12 bases, and the junction held 19 bases outside the gene matches. CDR3 length: 17 amino acids. DNA for the CDR3: TGTGCCACCAGCAGATCCCTGACAGGGCCCTTTGAAGCGGATCAGTACTTC. This translates into CATSRSLTGPFEADQYF.

The chain carries TRBV2 and TRBJ2-2; D remains ambiguous. Between the trimmed V and J ends, which lost 7 bases and 2 bases, there was a span of 11 bases. The CDR3 totals 14 residues. CDR1 is SNHLY and CDR2 is FYNNEI in the germline V gene. The chain's CDR3 is CASILDLNTGELFF. The CDR3 DNA sequence: TGTGCCAGCATCCTGGACCTAAACACCGGGGAGCTGTTTTTT.

This rearrangement joins TRBV7-3 to TRBJ2-1; D might be TRBD2 (6 bases). V was cut by 3 bases and J by 3 bases, with 12 bases left in between. This CDR3 contains 15 residues. Germline V gene lookup returns CDR1 SGHTA and CDR2 FQGTGA. Written as DNA, the CDR3 is TGTGCCAGCAGCTTTGCTAGCGCTAACTACAATGAGCAGTTCTTC. Amino acids: CASSFASANYNEQFF.

The CDR3 region has the DNA TGTGCCAGCACCCAAGGGACGGAGCAGTTCTTC. This translates into CASTQGTEQFF. V is TRBV27 and J is TRBJ2-1, with D perhaps assigned TRBD1 or TRBD2 (5 bases each). The CDR3 extends over 11 amino acids. Deletions cut 7 bases from V and 10 bases from J, with 11 bases between. The germline V gene encodes CDR1 MNHEY and CDR2 SMNVEV (reference sequence).

The chain has TRBV4-3 and TRBJ1-4; D uncertain. Germline lookup yields CDR1 LGHNA and CDR2 YSLEER. The CDR3 is 16 residues long. V lost 3 bases, J lost 0 bases, and 11 bases lay in between. CDR3 amino acids: CASSQEEGATNEKLFF. DNA for the CDR3: TGCGCCAGCAGCCAGGAGGAGGGTGCAACTAATGAAAAACTGTTTTTT.

The chain is built from TRBV6-4 and TRBJ2-1; 11 nucleotides match TRBD2. The CDR3 extends over 17 amino acids. J was trimmed by 4 bases and V by 7 bases; bases with no gene match: 12. Germline V gives CDR1 MRHNA, CDR2 SNTAGT. Here the CDR3 DNA reads TGTGCCAGCACCCCTCCAAAGGGACTAGCGGTATACAATGAGCAGTTCTTC. Amino acid sequence: CASTPPKGLAVYNEQFF.

The chain carries TRBV29-1 and TRBJ2-5; D is possibly TRBD2 (6 bases). There are 13 residues in the CDR3. Germline lookup yields CDR1 SQVTM and CDR2 ANQGSEA. V lost 3 bases to trimming and J lost 4 bases, with 12 bases between them. CDR3 loop: CSVDSNGRETQYF. CDR3 in DNA: TGCAGCGTTGATTCTAACGGGAGAGAGACCCAGTACTTC.

The CDR3 loop is CASSPPLVLGITEAFF. CDR3 bases: TGTGCCAGCAGTCCCCCGCTTGTGTTGGGAATCACTGAAGCTTTCTTT. The gene calls are TRBV28 and TRBJ1-1; D not certain. This CDR3 is 16 amino acids long. Trimming cost V 5 bases and J 4 bases, with 20 bases left between them. Germline V lookup: CDR1 MDHEN, CDR2 SYDVKM.

The V and J genes are TRBV11-2 and TRBJ2-5; a possible D gene is TRBD2 (5 bases). This CDR3 has 13 amino acids. V lost 4 bases and J lost 2, with 8 bases in between. The germline gives CDR1 SGHAT, CDR2 FQNNGV. CDR3 nucleotides: TGTGCCAGCAGCTCCGACTATCAAGAGACCCAGTACTTC. Protein sequence: CASSSDYQETQYF.

This clone came up a few times. The chain carries TRBV7-2 and TRBJ2-7; D remains unclear. The CDR3 contains 11 residues. Germline V lookup: CDR1 SGHTA, CDR2 FQGNSA. Trimming took off 5 bases at V and 10 bases at J, with 12 bases between the two ends. The CDR3 DNA sequence: TGTGCCAGCAGCAACACCGGGTCCCAGTACTTC. The encoded protein is CASSNTGSQYF.

This sequence joins TRBV5-1 and TRBJ2-5; 13 bases align to TRBD2. The CDR3 consists of 17 residues. Germline V gives CDR1 SGHRS, CDR2 YFSETQ. V was clipped by 4 bases and J by 7 bases; unmatched bases: 13. The CDR3 spells CASSPGLAGVGKATQYF. In nucleotides, the CDR3 is TGCGCCAGCAGCCCCGGACTAGCGGGAGTGGGGAAGGCGACCCAGTACTTC. Full variable domain (remainder filled in from reference TRBV5-1 and TRBJ2-5): KAGVTQTPRYLIKTRGQQVTLSCSPISGHRSVSWYQQTPGQGLQFLFEYFSETQRNKGNFPGRFSGRQFSNSRSEMNVSTLELGDSALYLCASSPGLAGVGKATQYFGPGTRLLVL.

The chain recombines TRBV19 with TRBJ2-3, with D perhaps assigned TRBD1 or TRBD2 (6 bases each). Trimming took 9 bases from V and 0 from J, leaving 19 bases between them. CDR3 size: 16 residues. Looked up from germline, CDR1 is LNHDA and CDR2 is SQIVND (reference sequence). Here the CDR3 reads CASKRGTWGSTDTQYF. The CDR3 DNA sequence: TGTGCCAGCAAGCGCGGGACATGGGGAAGCACAGATACGCAGTATTTT.

This clone was counted a single time. CDR3 sequence (DNA): TGTGCCAGCAGCCCCTCCGCTATAGCCAAAAACATTCAGTACTTC. Encoded protein: CASSPSAIAKNIQYF. This chain uses TRBV11-2 with TRBJ2-4; D is undetermined. Germline CDR1 SGHAT, CDR2 FQNNGV. The CDR3 has 15 amino acids. The V and J ends lost 5 bases and 0 bases respectively, with 11 bases between them.

This chain links TRBV6-5 with TRBJ2-7; D ambiguous. V lost 6 bases and J lost 4, with 7 bases in between. The germline V gene encodes CDR1 MNHEY and CDR2 SVGAGI. The CDR3 covers 11 residues. CDR3 bases: TGTGCCAGCAGCGCCGGGTACGAGCAGTACTTC. It specifies CASSAGYEQYF.

This chain joins TRBV25-1 and TRBJ2-2, with TRBD1 matching over 7 bases. CDR1 is MGHDK and CDR2 is SYGVNS in the germline V gene. CDR3 length: 16 amino acids. V lost 1 base, J lost 4 bases, and 6 bases stayed unmatched. The CDR3 is CASSESRQGVTGELFF. The CDR3 coding sequence is TGTGCCAGCAGTGAATCGCGGCAGGGGGTCACCGGGGAGCTGTTTTTT.

This rearrangement joins TRBV6-1 to TRBJ2-3; no reliable D call. The CDR3 length is 15 residues. Germline V lookup: CDR1 MNHNS, CDR2 SASEGT. Trimming removed 6 bases at V and 0 bases at J, with 13 bases between. The CDR3 DNA sequence: TGTGCCAGCAGAGATACAGTACTTAGCACAGATACGCAGTATTTT. This encodes CASRDTVLSTDTQYF.

The chain uses TRBV5-1 and TRBJ2-2, with TRBD1 identical over 9 bases. Germline V gene lookup returns CDR1 SGHRS and CDR2 YFSETQ. CDR3 length: 16 amino acids. With V trimmed by 5 bases and J by 6 bases, 11 bases remained unmatched. CDR3 coding DNA: TGCGCCAGCAGTTCCCTTAGGACAGGGGAGGCCGGGGAGCTGTTTTTT. Translating gives CASSSLRTGEAGELFF.

The rearrangement links TRBV16 to TRBJ2-7, with TRBD1 as a possible D gene (5 bases). This CDR3 has 14 amino acids. V shed 0 bases and J shed 3 bases, with 9 bases lying between them. Germline-derived CDR1 and CDR2 are KGHSY and FQNENV. CDR3 sequence reads: CASSQSSQGYEQYF. DNA of the CDR3: TGTGCCAGCAGCCAATCTTCGCAGGGCTACGAGCAGTACTTC.

V and J are TRBV29-1 and TRBJ1-3, with TRBD1 identical over 7 bases. The CDR3 sequence is 15 residues long. Germline V gene data show CDR1 as SQVTM and CDR2 as ANQGSEA. V trimming: 4 bases; J trimming: 1 base; junction bases outside the gene matches: 7. In DNA, the CDR3 is TGCAGCGTTGGTGGAGACAGGGAATCTGGAAACACCATATATTTT. Its protein product is CSVGGDRESGNTIYF.